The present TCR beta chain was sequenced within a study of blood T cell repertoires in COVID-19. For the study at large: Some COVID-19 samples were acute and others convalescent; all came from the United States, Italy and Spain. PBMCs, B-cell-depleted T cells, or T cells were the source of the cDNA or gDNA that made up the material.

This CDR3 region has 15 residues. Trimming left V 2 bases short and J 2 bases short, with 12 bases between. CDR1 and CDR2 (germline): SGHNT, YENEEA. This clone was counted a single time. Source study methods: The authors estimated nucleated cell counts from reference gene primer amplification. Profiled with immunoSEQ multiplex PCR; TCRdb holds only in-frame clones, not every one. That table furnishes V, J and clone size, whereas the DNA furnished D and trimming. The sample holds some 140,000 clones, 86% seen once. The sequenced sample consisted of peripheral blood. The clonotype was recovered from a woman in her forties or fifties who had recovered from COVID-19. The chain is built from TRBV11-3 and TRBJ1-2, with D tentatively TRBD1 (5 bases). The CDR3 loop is CASSLRPDSNYGYTF. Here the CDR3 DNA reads TGTGCCAGCAGCTTACGGCCCGACAGCAACTATGGCTACACCTTC.